The present T cell receptor beta chain was sequenced within a study of cytomegalovirus exposure and HLA in healthy donors. This clone was found once. Its matching antigen is unknown. Notes on the study in general: TCR beta V- and J-gene trimming was later associated with a missense DCLRE1C variant.

This CDR3 has 14 amino acids. From germline, CDR1 is LNHDA and CDR2 SQIVND (reference sequence). V was clipped by 8 bases and J by 1 base, with 11 bases between them. It was with 60 Vbeta and 13 Jbeta primers that the PCR ran. Here immunoSEQ multiplex PCR was the method, and the copy in TCRdb shows in-frame clones only, minus some. Here the sample spans 90,000 to 100,000 clones, 70% to 90% being singletons. V gene TRBV19 combines with J gene TRBJ1-4; a possible D gene is TRBD1 (6 bases). The receptor was isolated from a young man in good health and CMV-seronegative. The material sequenced was PBMCs. For the CDR3, the DNA is TGTGCCAGTTCTAGCAGGGGAACTAATGAAAAACTGTTTTTT. Translated: CASSSRGTNEKLFF. The full variable domain, with the rest looked up from reference TRBV19 and TRBJ1-4, is DGGITQSPKYLFRKEGQNVTLSCEQNLNHDAMYWYRQDPGQGLRLIYYSQIVNDFQKGDIAEGYSVSREKKESFPLTVTSAQKNPTAFYLCASSSRGTNEKLFFGSGTQLSVL.